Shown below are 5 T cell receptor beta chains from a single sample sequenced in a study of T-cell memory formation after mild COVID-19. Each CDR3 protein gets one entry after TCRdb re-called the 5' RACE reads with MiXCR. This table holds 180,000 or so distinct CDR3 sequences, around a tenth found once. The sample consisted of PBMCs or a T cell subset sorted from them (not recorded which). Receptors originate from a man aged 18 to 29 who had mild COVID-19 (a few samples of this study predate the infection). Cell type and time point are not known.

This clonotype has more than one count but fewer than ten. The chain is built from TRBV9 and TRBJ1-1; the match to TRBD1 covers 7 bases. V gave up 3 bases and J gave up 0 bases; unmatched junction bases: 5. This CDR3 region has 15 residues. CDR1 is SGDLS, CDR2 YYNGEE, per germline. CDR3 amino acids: CASSGQGSLNTEAFF. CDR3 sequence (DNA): TGTGCCAGCAGCGGACAGGGATCCTTGAACACTGAAGCTTTCTTT.

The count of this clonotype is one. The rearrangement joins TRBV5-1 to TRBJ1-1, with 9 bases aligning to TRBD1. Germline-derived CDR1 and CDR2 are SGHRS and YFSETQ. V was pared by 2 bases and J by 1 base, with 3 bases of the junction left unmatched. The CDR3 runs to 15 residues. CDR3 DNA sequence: TGCGCCAGCAGCTTTACGGGACAGGGGAACACTGAAGCTTTCTTT. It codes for CASSFTGQGNTEAFF.

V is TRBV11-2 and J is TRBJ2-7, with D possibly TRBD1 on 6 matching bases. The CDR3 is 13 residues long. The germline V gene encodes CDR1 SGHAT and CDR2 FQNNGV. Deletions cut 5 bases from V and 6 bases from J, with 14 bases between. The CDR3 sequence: CASSAGQGLEQYF. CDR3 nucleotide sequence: TGTGCCAGCAGCGCGGGTCAGGGGCTCGAGCAGTACTTC.

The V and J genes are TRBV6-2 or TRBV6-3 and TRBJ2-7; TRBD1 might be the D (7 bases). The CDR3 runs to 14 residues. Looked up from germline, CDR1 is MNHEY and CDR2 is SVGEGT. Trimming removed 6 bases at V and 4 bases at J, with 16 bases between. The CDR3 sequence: CASRRAGGNYEQYV. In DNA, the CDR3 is TGTGCCAGCAGGCGAGCAGGGGGGAATTACGAGCAGTACGTC.

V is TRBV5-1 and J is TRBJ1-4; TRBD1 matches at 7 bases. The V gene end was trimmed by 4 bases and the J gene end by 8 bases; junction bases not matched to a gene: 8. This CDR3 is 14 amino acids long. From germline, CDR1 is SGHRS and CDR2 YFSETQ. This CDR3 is CASSPTGSGEKLFF. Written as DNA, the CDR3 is TGCGCCAGCAGCCCGACAGGGTCGGGAGAAAAACTGTTTTTT.